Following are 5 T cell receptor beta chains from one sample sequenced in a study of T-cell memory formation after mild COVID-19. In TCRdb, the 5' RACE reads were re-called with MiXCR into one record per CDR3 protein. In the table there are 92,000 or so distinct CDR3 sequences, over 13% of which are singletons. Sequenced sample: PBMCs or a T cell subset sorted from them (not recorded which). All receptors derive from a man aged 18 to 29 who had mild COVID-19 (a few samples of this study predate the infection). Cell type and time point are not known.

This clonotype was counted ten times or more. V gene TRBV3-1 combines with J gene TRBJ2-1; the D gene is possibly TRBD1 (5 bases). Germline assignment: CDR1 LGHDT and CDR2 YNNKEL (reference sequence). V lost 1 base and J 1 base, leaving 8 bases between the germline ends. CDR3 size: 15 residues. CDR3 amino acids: CASSQVQVSYNEQFF. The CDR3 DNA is TGTGCCAGCAGCCAAGTACAGGTGTCCTACAATGAGCAGTTCTTC.

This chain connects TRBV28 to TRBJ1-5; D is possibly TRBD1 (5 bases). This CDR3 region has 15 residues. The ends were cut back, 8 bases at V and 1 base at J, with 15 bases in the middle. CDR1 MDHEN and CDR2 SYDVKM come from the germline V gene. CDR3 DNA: TGTGCCAGCCGGTTCATACAGGCGAGCAATCAGCCCCAGCATTTT. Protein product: CASRFIQASNQPQHF.

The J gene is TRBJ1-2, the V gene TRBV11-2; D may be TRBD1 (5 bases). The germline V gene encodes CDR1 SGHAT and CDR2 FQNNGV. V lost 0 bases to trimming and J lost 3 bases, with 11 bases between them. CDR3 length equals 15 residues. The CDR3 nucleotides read TGTGCCAGCAGCTTAGATCGGGGCCCCCACTATGGCTACACCTTC. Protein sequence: CASSLDRGPHYGYTF.

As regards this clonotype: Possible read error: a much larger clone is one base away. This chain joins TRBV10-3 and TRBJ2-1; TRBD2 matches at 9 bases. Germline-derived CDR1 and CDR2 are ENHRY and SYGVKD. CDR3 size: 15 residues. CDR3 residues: CAISAQRGDYNEQVF. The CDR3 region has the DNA TGTGCCATCAGTGCGCAGCGGGGGGACTACAATGAGCAGGTCTTC.

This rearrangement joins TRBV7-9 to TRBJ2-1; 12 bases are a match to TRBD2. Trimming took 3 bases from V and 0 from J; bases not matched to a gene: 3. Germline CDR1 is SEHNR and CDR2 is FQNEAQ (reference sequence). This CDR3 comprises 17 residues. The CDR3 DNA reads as TGTGCCAGCAGCTTCCGGACTAGCGGGGACTCCTACAATGAGCAGTTCTTC. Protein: CASSFRTSGDSYNEQFF.